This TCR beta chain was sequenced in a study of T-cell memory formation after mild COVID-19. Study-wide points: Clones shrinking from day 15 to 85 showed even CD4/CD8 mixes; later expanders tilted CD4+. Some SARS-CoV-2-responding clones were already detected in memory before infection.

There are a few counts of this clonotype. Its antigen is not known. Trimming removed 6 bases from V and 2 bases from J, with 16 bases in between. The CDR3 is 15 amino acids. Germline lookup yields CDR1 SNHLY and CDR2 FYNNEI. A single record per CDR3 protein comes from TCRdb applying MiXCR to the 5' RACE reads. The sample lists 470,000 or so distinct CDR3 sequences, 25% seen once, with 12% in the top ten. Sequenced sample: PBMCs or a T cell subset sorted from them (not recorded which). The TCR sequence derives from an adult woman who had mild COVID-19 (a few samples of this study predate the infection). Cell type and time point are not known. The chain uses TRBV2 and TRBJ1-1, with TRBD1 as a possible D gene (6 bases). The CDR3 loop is CASRKSTGFNTEAFF. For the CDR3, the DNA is TGTGCCAGCAGGAAAAGTACAGGGTTTAACACTGAAGCTTTCTTT.